These 2 T cell receptor beta chains came from one sample sequenced in a study of blood T cell repertoires in COVID-19. TCRdb's table, derived via immunoSEQ multiplex PCR, lists solely in-frame clones and lacks some. The table includes approximately 290,000 clones, about 90% detected once. Sample: peripheral blood. These receptors all stem from a woman aged 25 to 39 with COVID-19, enrolled during active disease.

The chain joins TRBV13 to TRBJ2-6; TRBD1 matches at 10 bases. The CDR3 length is 20 residues. The V gene's germline CDR1 is PRHDT and CDR2 FYEKMQ (reference sequence). V shed 4 bases, J shed 2 bases, and the junction held 14 bases outside the gene matches. The CDR3 nucleotides read TGTGCCAGCAGCTCCCTCCTCCGGGACAGGGGCCTCCCTGGGGCCAACGTCCTGACTTTC. Its protein product is CASSSLLRDRGLPGANVLTF. The full variable domain, rest sourced from reference TRBV13 and TRBJ2-6, is AAGVIQSPRHLIKEKRETATLKCYPIPRHDTVYWYQQGPGQDPQFLISFYEKMQSDKGSIPDRFSAQQFSDYHSELNMSSLELGDSALYFCASSSLLRDRGLPGANVLTFGAGSRLTVL.

The rearrangement links TRBV2 to TRBJ1-2; no reliable D call. V lost 3 bases and J 4 bases, leaving 18 bases between the germline ends. There are 16 residues in the CDR3. Germline assignment: CDR1 SNHLY and CDR2 FYNNEI. The CDR3 DNA follows: TGTGCCAGCAGTGAGTGGGCCACCTCATCGAGCTATGGCTACACCTTC. It specifies CASSEWATSSSYGYTF.